Reported below is one T cell receptor (beta chain). This specimen comes from a study of blood T cell repertoires in COVID-19. Across the study: Material from acute and convalescent COVID-19 was sourced from the United States, Italy and Spain.

In the source study's methods: The assay estimated nucleated cells by amplifying reference gene primers. Sequencing used immunoSEQ multiplex PCR; TCRdb keeps in-frame clones, though not all of them. V and J calls and clone size come straight from that table; D and trimming were deduced from the DNA. Seen here are around 150,000 clones, roughly 89% observed once, and the top ten hold 10% to 13%. There are 14 residues in the CDR3. CDR1 and CDR2 (germline): SGHRS, YFSETQ. V lost 7 bases and J 0 bases, leaving 13 bases between the germline ends. The sample was peripheral blood. The chain uses TRBV5-1 and TRBJ1-1, with D unclear. The sequence derives from a woman in her seventies with COVID-19, enrolled during active disease. CDR3 sequence: CASSSGVMNTEAFF. For the CDR3, the DNA is TGCGCCAGCTCTAGCGGGGTAATGAACACTGAAGCTTTCTTT.